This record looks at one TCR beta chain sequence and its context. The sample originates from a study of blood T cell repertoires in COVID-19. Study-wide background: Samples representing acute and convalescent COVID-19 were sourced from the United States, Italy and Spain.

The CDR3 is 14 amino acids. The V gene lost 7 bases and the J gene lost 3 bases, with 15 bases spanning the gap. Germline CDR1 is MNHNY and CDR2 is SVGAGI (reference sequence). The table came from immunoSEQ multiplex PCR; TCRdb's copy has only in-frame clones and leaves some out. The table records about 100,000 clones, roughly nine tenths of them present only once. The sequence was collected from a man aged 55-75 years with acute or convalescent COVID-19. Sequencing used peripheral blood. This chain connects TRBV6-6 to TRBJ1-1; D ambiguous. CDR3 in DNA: TGTGCCAGCACCTACCGCCCCCCGGACACTGAAGCTTTCTTT. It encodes CASTYRPPDTEAFF.